This TCR beta chain was captured in a study of blood T cell repertoires in COVID-19. Self-reported history from a screening survey and questionnaire set each donor's cohort. Data came from immunoSEQ multiplex PCR; TCRdb stores just in-frame clones and leaves some out. The sample records some 190,000 clones, about 82% being singletons. In its sample, this clone was seen a few times. Within the sample, other DNA sequences also encode this same CDR3. Germline loops: CDR1 SGHRS, CDR2 YFSETQ. Deletions cut 2 bases from V and 2 bases from J, with 8 bases between. The CDR3 sequence is 13 residues long. This TCR was sampled from a man aged 40-55 years with acute COVID-19. The gene calls are TRBV5-1 and TRBJ2-7, with D possibly matching TRBD1 (5 bases). The specimen was PBMCs or T cells enriched from blood (not recorded which). The CDR3 nucleotides read TGCGCCAGCAGCTTAGACAGTCCCTACGAGCAGTACTTC. Translation gives CASSLDSPYEQYF.